What follows are 8 T cell receptor beta chains derived from one specimen sequenced in a study of blood T cell repertoires in COVID-19. Sequencing was performed with immunoSEQ multiplex PCR; in TCRdb, only in-frame clones are kept and a portion is missing. This table has 60,000 to 85,000 clones, 80% to 90% appearing once. The sample consisted of peripheral blood. These receptors were obtained from a woman aged 60 to 75 with acute or convalescent COVID-19.

V and J are TRBV4-2 and TRBJ1-2; TRBD1 aligns across 7 bases. V was clipped by 0 bases and J by 3 bases; unmatched bases: 4. CDR1 is LGHNA and CDR2 is YNFKEQ in the germline V gene. This CDR3 is built from 15 residues. The CDR3 coding sequence is TGTGCCAGCAGCCAAGATCGGACAGGCCACTATGGCTACACCTTC. Translated: CASSQDRTGHYGYTF.

J is TRBJ1-4 and V is TRBV7-9; D not certain. Trimming removed 0 bases at V and 10 bases at J, with 9 bases between. CDR3 length: 13 residues. Germline V gene data show CDR1 as SEHNR and CDR2 as FQNEAQ (reference sequence). CDR3 region: CASSLALGRKLFF. The CDR3 DNA reads as TGTGCCAGCAGCTTAGCGCTAGGAAGAAAACTGTTTTTT.

This clone occurred a few times. V and J are TRBV5-1 and TRBJ2-1, with TRBD1 identical over 8 bases. Looked up from germline, CDR1 is SGHRS and CDR2 is YFSETQ. The CDR3 extends over 15 amino acids. The ends lost 4 bases at V and 0 bases at J; junction bases unmatched: 3. The CDR3 region has the DNA TGCGCCAGCAGCGACACAGGGGGCTCCTACAATGAGCAGTTCTTC. Translated: CASSDTGGSYNEQFF.

The rearrangement links TRBV2 to TRBJ2-3; D gene ambiguous. Germline CDR1 SNHLY, CDR2 FYNNEI. Trimming stripped 7 bases from V and 6 bases from J, with 8 bases between. The CDR3 spans 11 residues. Here the CDR3 DNA reads TGTGCCAGCACCTCAGCGGATACGCAGTATTTT. It encodes CASTSADTQYF.

The gene calls are TRBV6-5 and TRBJ2-7, with TRBD2 matching 9 bases. The CDR3 spans 14 residues. The ends lost 6 bases at V and 2 bases at J; junction bases unmatched: 5. CDR1 and CDR2 (germline): MNHEY, SVGAGI. As DNA, the CDR3 is TGTGCCAGCAGACCTAGCGGGGTGCCCTACGAGCAGTACTTC. The encoded protein is CASRPSGVPYEQYF.

V and J are TRBV7-2 and TRBJ1-1; D is unclear. The CDR3 consists of 14 residues. V gave up 7 bases and J gave up 5 bases, with 17 bases separating them. Germline V gene sequence: CDR1 SGHTA, CDR2 FQGNSA. The CDR3 sequence is CASKEDQSGTEAFF. In nucleotides, the CDR3 is TGTGCCAGCAAGGAGGACCAAAGCGGGACTGAAGCTTTCTTT. Full variable domain (outside the CDR3, taken from reference TRBV7-2 and TRBJ1-1): GAGVSQSPSNKVTEKGKDVELRCDPISGHTALYWYRQSLGQGLEFLIYFQGNSAPDKSGLPSDRFSAERTGGSVSTLTIQRTQQEDSAVYLCASKEDQSGTEAFFGQGTRLTVV.

V and J are TRBV30 and TRBJ1-1; D ambiguous. The CDR3 has 13 residues. Deletions cut 0 bases from V and 1 base from J, with 6 bases between. The germline gives CDR1 GTSNPN, CDR2 SVGIG (reference sequence). CDR3 region: CAWSVGGNTEAFF. CDR3 coding DNA: TGTGCCTGGAGTGTTGGAGGGAACACTGAAGCTTTCTTT.

The chain is built from TRBV7-2 and TRBJ1-5; D gene ambiguous. The V gene's germline CDR1 is SGHTA and CDR2 FQGNSA. CDR3 size: 18 residues. Trimming took 1 base from V and 2 from J, leaving 18 bases between them. CDR3 loop: CASSLVGRAQKGNQPQHF. The CDR3 DNA is TGTGCCAGCAGCTTAGTAGGGAGGGCTCAAAAGGGCAATCAGCCCCAGCATTTT.